The clone carrying this TCR beta chain was detected a few times. The data belong to a study of beta chain features in type 1 diabetes. The CDR3 has 15 amino acids. CDR1 and CDR2 from the germline V gene are SGHKS and YYEKEE (reference sequence). Trimming left V 4 bases short and J 3 bases short, with 16 bases between. Investigators reverse transcribed all isolated RNA, so they sequenced expressed TCRB transcripts. The protocol was immunoSEQ multiplex PCR, while the TCRdb copy is restricted to in-frame clones and leaves out a portion. The data hold hundreds of thousands of clones, with 14% observed a single time.

The chain is built from TRBV5-5 and TRBJ1-2; D ambiguous. Sequenced material: central memory CD4+ T cells from blood. The receptor comes from a man aged 25-45 years in good health. CDR3 nucleotide sequence: TGTGCCAGCAGCCAACTAGGAGGCGGGTACTATGGCTACACCTTC. Translating it yields CASSQLGGGYYGYTF.